This entry features one T cell receptor (beta chain) sequence. Its antigen is unknown. These data come from a study of CXCR3-negative and CXCR3-positive naive CD8 T cells. Study-level points and caveats: After cryopreservation, expression of CXCR3 was partially reduced, and most assays were run with fresh PBMCs. Similarly elevated diversity marked both naive subsets, with memory CD8+ cells showing far lower diversity.

CDR1 and CDR2 (germline): MNHEY, SVGEGT. The CDR3 has 12 amino acids. The authors made the TRB cDNA libraries by 5' RACE using UMI labels. TCRdb re-called the 5' RACE reads and gives one entry per CDR3 protein, without DNA. This sample contains some 41,000 distinct CDR3 sequences. The source material was memory CD8+ T cells from blood. J is TRBJ1-2 and V is TRBV6-2 or TRBV6-3. The receptor comes from a human donor in good health. Some clones in this sample may be carry-over from other donors' samples. CDR3 amino acids: CATRRANYGYTF.